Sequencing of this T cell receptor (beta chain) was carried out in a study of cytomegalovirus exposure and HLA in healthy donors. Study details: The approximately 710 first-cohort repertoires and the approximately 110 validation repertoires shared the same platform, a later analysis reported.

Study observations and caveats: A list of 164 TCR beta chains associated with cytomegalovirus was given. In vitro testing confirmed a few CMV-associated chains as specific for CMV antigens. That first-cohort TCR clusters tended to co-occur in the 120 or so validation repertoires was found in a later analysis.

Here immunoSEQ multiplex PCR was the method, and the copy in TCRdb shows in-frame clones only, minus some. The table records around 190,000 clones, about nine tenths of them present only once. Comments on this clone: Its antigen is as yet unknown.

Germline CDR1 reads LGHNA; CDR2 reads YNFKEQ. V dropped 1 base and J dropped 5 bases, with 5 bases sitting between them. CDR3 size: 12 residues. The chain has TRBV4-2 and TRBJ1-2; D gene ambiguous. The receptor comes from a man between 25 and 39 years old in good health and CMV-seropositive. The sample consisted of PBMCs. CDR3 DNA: TGTGCCAGCAGCCAAGGAGAATATGGCTACACCTTC. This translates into CASSQGEYGYTF.